This T cell receptor beta chain was documented in a study of shared clonotypes between healthy human individuals. Overall study: CD8 memory received one plate per donor, CD8 naive two, CD4 memory three and CD4 naive three. Regarding the study as a whole: The sole specimen, blood, was sampled, and tissue repertoires likely differ.

To note about this clone: Its cognate antigen is unknown.

Produced via immunoSEQ multiplex PCR; TCRdb's table is partial and in-frame only. Altogether around 2.1 million clones are present, approximately 96% being singletons, with the ten largest covering around 0.13%. This CDR3 spans 14 amino acids. Germline loops: CDR1 MNHNY, CDR2 SVGAGI (reference sequence). V was pared by 7 bases and J by 5 bases, with 17 bases between. The sequenced sample consisted of naive CD4+ T cells sorted from blood. Subset in this sample: CD45RA+ positively selected. The chain is built from TRBV6-6 and TRBJ1-1; a weak D match, TRBD1 (5 bases). This clonotype was sampled from a man aged 18-30 years in good health. The CDR3 protein is CASILRGAGTEAFF. CDR3 DNA sequence: TGTGCCAGCATCCTAAGAGGGGCGGGGACTGAAGCTTTCTTT.